These T cell receptor beta chains were read from a single sample in a study of OX40 agonist ivuxolimab in advanced cancers. The repertoire was sequenced with immunoSEQ multiplex PCR; TCRdb's copy has only in-frame clones and lacks some. The sample shows 77,000 or so clones, about 88% of them seen only once. The source was CD4+ or CD8+ T cells sorted from blood, collected in a trial of the OX40 agonist ivuxolimab. These receptors were taken from an adult with an advanced solid tumor such as melanoma, head and neck, liver or kidney cancer. CDR3s include the opening cysteine and the closing phenylalanine or tryptophan. The D gene is left open where the match is weak. Rows may omit the clone size; those that give it use once, few, many or a size class.

cdr3_aa,cdr3_nt,j_call,d_call,clone_size,v_call
CASSLARVYGYTF,TGTGCCAGCAGCTTGGCTCGGGTCTATGGCTACACCTTC,TRBJ1-2,.,.,TRBV5-6
CSVVLPGQGTGELFF,TGCAGCGTTGTGTTACCGGGACAGGGAACCGGGGAGCTGTTTTTT,TRBJ2-2,TRBD1,.,TRBV29-1
CAWSADTITHEQYF,TGTGCCTGGAGTGCGGACACAATAACCCACGAGCAGTACTTC,TRBJ2-7,.,.,TRBV30
CASSPRDSQETQYF,TGTGCCAGCTCACCACGGGACTCCCAAGAGACCCAGTACTTC,TRBJ2-5,.,.,TRBV18
CASSFYADTQYF,TGTGCCAGCAGCTTTTACGCAGATACGCAGTATTTT,TRBJ2-3,.,.,TRBV7-3
CASSDGFSGGGHQPQHF,TGTGCCAGCAGTGACGGTTTTTCAGGGGGGGGACACCAGCCCCAGCATTTT,TRBJ1-5,TRBD1,.,TRBV2
CASSLGGPVVNEQFF,TGTGCCAGCAGCTTAGGAGGACCAGTTGTGAATGAGCAGTTCTTC,TRBJ2-1,.,.,TRBV11-3
CASSPTGTSITDTQYF,TGTGCCAGCAGCCCGACCGGGACTAGTATTACAGATACGCAGTATTTT,TRBJ2-3,TRBD2,.,TRBV7-9
CASSPTRDTPRGNTIYF,TGTGCCAGCAGCCCCACCCGGGACACCCCTCGGGGAAACACCATATATTTT,TRBJ1-3,.,.,TRBV7-9
CASSPPHPSLYEQYF,TGTGCCAGCAGTCCCCCCCATCCCAGCCTCTACGAGCAGTACTTC,TRBJ2-7,.,.,TRBV28
CASSLRVGVEYTF,TGTGCCAGCAGTTTAAGGGTGGGGGTCGAATACACCTTC,TRBJ1-2,.,few,TRBV27
CASSPAASNEKLFF,TGTGCCAGCAGCCCCGCGGCTTCTAATGAAAAACTGTTTTTT,TRBJ1-4,.,.,TRBV7-2
CASSQSSPGVGGTQYF,TGCGCCAGCAGCCAATCCTCTCCGGGGGTTGGGGGTACGCAGTATTTT,TRBJ2-3,.,.,TRBV4-3
CASSFPGGPDTQYF,TGTGCCAGTAGTTTCCCGGGAGGGCCGGATACGCAGTATTTT,TRBJ2-3,TRBD2,.,TRBV19
CASSLSGVWETQYF,TGCGCCAGCAGCTTGAGCGGGGTTTGGGAGACCCAGTACTTC,TRBJ2-5,TRBD2,once,TRBV5-1
CASSRDRDNYGYTF,TGTGCCAGCAGCCGGGACAGGGATAACTATGGCTACACCTTC,TRBJ1-2,TRBD1,.,TRBV13
CASSEGQGGNQPQHF,TGTGCCAGCTCAGAGGGACAGGGAGGCAATCAGCCCCAGCATTTT,TRBJ1-5,TRBD1,.,TRBV18
CASSRTGGWQPQHF,TGTGCCAGCAGCCGGACAGGGGGGTGGCAGCCCCAGCATTTT,TRBJ1-5,TRBD1,.,TRBV6-5
CASSLDQPLGYGYTF,TGTGCCAGCAGCTTAGATCAGCCCTTGGGCTATGGCTACACCTTC,TRBJ1-2,.,.,TRBV7-2
CASTPIRDSFNEQFF,TGTGCCAGCACCCCAATCCGGGACAGCTTCAATGAGCAGTTCTTC,TRBJ2-1,TRBD1,.,TRBV11-2
CASSLETGYTF,TGTGCCAGCAGCTTAGAGACTGGCTACACCTTC,TRBJ1-2,.,few,TRBV7-9
CASSLKGGTEIGVEYF,TGTGCCAGCAGCCTAAAAGGTGGTACCGAGATAGGCGTTGAGTACTTC,TRBJ2-7,.,.,TRBV5-5
CASKLYGNTEAFF,TGTGCCAGCAAGCTCTACGGGAACACTGAAGCTTTCTTT,TRBJ1-1,.,once,TRBV27
CASSFNNEQFF,TGCGCCAGCAGCTTCAACAATGAGCAGTTCTTC,TRBJ2-1,.,.,TRBV5-1
CASSEGTSGGQETQYF,TGTGCCAGCAGCGAGGGGACTAGCGGCGGCCAAGAGACCCAGTACTTC,TRBJ2-5,TRBD2,.,TRBV7-2
CASSLTGTKETQYF,TGTGCCAGCAGTCTCACGGGGACTAAAGAGACCCAGTACTTC,TRBJ2-5,TRBD2,.,TRBV28
CASSGTGGTYLASSPLHF,TGTGCCAGCAGTGGAACAGGGGGGACTTATTTGGCTAGTTCACCCCTCCACTTT,TRBJ1-6,TRBD1,.,TRBV6-1
CASSVWGKEAFF,TGTGCCAGCAGTGTCTGGGGCAAAGAAGCTTTCTTT,TRBJ1-1,.,.,TRBV6-1